The T cell receptor (beta chain) under discussion was sequenced for a study of regulatory T cells in long-lasting Graves disease. Time point meaning: newly diagnosed GD, antithyroid drugs for less than 3 months. PBMC-derived RNA was used for the TCR library. The V gene's germline CDR1 is LGHDT and CDR2 YNNKEL (reference sequence). CDR3 length equals 15 residues. Trimming stripped 1 base from V and 13 bases from J, with 17 bases between. To make TCR beta libraries, researchers used iRepertoire HTBI primers and Arm-PCR of CDR3 regions. From the multiplex PCR reads, TCRdb called clonotypes with MiXCR, one entry per CDR3 protein. Of some 600,000 distinct CDR3 sequences in the sample, about 16% were seen once. The same data also went into a second study, on T cells in Graves' hyperthyroidism and ophthalmopathy.

The sample consisted of peripheral blood mononuclear cells (PBMCs), taken at new diagnosis, from a patient treated with antithyroid drugs. The chain recombines TRBV3-1 with TRBJ1-6, with D unresolved. The TCR originated in a young man with Graves disease. CDR3 residues: CASSQGDGGPFPLHF. The CDR3 nucleotides read TGTGCCAGCAGCCAAGGAGACGGAGGTCCGTTTCCCCTCCACTTT.